This T cell receptor beta chain was observed in a study of cytotoxic CD8 clonotypes in ibrutinib-treated CLL. Depth targeted 1 in 200,000 to 1 in 1 million T cells, averaging around 9.5x coverage per clonotype. Profiled with immunoSEQ multiplex PCR; TCRdb holds only in-frame clones, not every one. The sample yields fewer than 35,000 clones, about 70% seen once. Comments on this clone: Its antigen is not known.

Trimming took 5 bases from V and 0 from J; bases not matched to a gene: 4. This CDR3 spans 15 amino acids. CDR1 and CDR2 (germline): SGHNT, YYREEE (reference sequence). Study-wide results and limits: At ibrutinib response, clonality increased, and at progression it declined back toward baseline. Few clonotypes were public, and these shrank or held steady under treatment. Researchers report that baseline clonality outpaced age-matched healthy donors and tracked circulating CD8+ T-cell counts.

The clonotype comes from a human donor with chronic lymphocytic leukemia. The starting material was PBMCs, obtained before ibrutinib treatment. The chain has TRBV5-4 and TRBJ2-2, with TRBD1 matching 7 bases. CDR3 loop: CASSLQGPNTGELFF. Written as DNA, the CDR3 is TGTGCCAGCAGTCTACAGGGGCCGAACACCGGGGAGCTGTTTTTT.